The clone carrying this TCR beta chain appeared a few times. Its antigen is still unknown. This sample is drawn from a study of shared clonotypes between healthy human individuals. Study details: A few men and two women, aged 18 to 49, were donors. Whole-study findings and limits: Memory subsets generally showed smaller estimated richness than naive subsets did.

The study ran the assay at deep level. Sequencing was performed with immunoSEQ multiplex PCR; in TCRdb, only in-frame clones are kept and a portion is missing. The sample carries about a million clones, around four fifths recorded once. Deletions cut 5 bases from V and 7 bases from J, with 9 bases between. The CDR3 consists of 12 residues. CDR1 SNHLY and CDR2 FYNNEI come from the germline V gene. Participating donors were healthy, HIV-negative adults free of recent acute infections or vaccinations. Sequenced material: memory CD4+ T cells sorted from blood. Indicated subset: CD45RA-negative fraction. The V gene is TRBV2, the J gene TRBJ2-1, with TRBD1 as a possible D gene (5 bases). The origin of this receptor is a man younger than 35 in good health. In nucleotides, the CDR3 is TGTGCCAGCAGTAAGGGGTTGAATGAGCAGTTCTTC. It translates to CASSKGLNEQFF.